Reported below is one TCR beta chain. This sample stems from a study of shared clonotypes between healthy human individuals. V was pared by 4 bases and J by 7 bases, with 6 bases of the junction left unmatched. Germline loops: CDR1 SGHRS, CDR2 YFSETQ. This CDR3 contains 14 residues. The assay was immunoSEQ multiplex PCR, and TCRdb's table has in-frame clones only and misses some. The sample has roughly 2.6 million clones, approximately 92% seen once. The sequence derives from a young man in good health. The chain recombines TRBV5-1 with TRBJ2-7; 12 bases are a match to TRBD2. Material: naive CD4+ T cells sorted from blood. The subset here: CD45RA+ positively selected. The chain's CDR3 is CASSPLAGGFEQYF. As DNA, the CDR3 is TGCGCCAGCAGCCCCCTAGCGGGAGGGTTTGAGCAGTACTTC.